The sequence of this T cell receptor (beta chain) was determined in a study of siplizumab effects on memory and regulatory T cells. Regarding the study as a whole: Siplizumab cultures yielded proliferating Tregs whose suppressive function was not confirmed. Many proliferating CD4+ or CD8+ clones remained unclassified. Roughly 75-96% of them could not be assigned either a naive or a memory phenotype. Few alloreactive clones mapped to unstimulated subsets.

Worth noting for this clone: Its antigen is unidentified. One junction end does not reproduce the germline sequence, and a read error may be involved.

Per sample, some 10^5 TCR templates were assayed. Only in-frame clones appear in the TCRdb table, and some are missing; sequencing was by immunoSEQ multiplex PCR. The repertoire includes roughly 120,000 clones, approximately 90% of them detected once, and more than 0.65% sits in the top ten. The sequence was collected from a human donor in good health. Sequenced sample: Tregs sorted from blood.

CDR3 nucleotides: TGTGCCAGTAGTATTCTGACAGGGGGCAAGCAGCCCCAGCATTTT. Translation gives CASSILTGGKQPQHF. V is TRBV19 and J is TRBJ1-5, with 10 bases that match TRBD1. CDR3 length: 15 amino acids. In germline, CDR1 is LNHDA, CDR2 SQIVND (reference sequence).